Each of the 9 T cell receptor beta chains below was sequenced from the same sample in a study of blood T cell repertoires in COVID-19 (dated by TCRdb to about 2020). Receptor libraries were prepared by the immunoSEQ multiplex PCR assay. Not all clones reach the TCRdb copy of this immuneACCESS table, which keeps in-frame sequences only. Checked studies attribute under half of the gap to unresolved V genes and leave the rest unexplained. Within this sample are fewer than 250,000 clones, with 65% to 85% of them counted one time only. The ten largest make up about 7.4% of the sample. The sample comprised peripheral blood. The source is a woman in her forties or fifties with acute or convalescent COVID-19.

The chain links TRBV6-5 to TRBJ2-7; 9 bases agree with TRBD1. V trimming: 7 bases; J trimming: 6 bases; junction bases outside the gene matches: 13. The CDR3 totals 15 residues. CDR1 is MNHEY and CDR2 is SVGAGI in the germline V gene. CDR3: CASTPPGTGSGEQYF. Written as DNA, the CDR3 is TGTGCCAGCACACCCCCCGGGACAGGGTCGGGCGAGCAGTACTTC.

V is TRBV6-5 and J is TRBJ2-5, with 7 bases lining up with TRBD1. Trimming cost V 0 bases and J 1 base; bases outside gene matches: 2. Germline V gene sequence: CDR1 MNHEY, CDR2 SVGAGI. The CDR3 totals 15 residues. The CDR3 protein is CASSYSGQSQETQYF. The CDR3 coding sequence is TGTGCCAGCAGTTACTCGGGACAGAGCCAAGAGACCCAGTACTTC.

CDR3 nucleotide sequence: TGTGCCAGCAGCCAATTAGAAGGAGATCAGCCCCAGCATTTT. Its protein product is CASSQLEGDQPQHF. The V call is TRBV4-2, the J call TRBJ1-5; D call uncertain. Germline values: CDR1 LGHNA, CDR2 YNFKEQ. This CDR3 is built from 14 residues. V lost 2 bases to trimming and J lost 5 bases, with 10 bases between them.

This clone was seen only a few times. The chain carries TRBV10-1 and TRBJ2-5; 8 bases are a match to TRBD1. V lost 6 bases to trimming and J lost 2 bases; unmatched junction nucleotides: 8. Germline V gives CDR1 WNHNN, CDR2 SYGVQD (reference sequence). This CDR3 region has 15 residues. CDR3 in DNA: TGCGCCAGCAGCTCAGGGGGCGCGAGTCAAGAGACCCAGTACTTC. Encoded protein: CASSSGGASQETQYF.

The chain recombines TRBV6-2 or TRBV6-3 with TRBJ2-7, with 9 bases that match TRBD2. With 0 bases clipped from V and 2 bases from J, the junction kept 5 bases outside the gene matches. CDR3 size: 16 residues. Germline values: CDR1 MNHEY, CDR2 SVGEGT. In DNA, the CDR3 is TGTGCCAGCAGTTACTCCCCAGCGGGAGGCACCTACGAGCAGTACTTC. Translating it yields CASSYSPAGGTYEQYF.

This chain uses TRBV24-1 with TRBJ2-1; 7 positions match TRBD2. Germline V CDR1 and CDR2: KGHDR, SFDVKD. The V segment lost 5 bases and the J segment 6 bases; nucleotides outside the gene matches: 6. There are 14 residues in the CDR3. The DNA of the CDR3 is TGTGCCACCAGTGTCCCGGGGGGTTCCAATGAGCAGTTCTTC. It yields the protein CATSVPGGSNEQFF.

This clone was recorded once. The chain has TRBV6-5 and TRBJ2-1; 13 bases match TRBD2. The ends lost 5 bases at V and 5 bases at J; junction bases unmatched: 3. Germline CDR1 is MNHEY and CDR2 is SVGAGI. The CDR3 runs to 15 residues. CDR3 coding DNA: TGTGCCAGCAGTATCGGACTAGCGGGAGACAATGAGCAGTTCTTC. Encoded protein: CASSIGLAGDNEQFF.

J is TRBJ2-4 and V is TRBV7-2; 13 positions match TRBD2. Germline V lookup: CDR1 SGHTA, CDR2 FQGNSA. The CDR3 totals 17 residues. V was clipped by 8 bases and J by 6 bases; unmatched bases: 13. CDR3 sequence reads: CASGETRTSGSRNIQYF. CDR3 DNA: TGTGCCAGCGGAGAAACCCGGACTAGCGGGAGTAGAAACATTCAGTACTTC. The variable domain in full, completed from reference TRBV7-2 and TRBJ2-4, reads GAGVSQSPSNKVTEKGKDVELRCDPISGHTALYWYRQSLGQGLEFLIYFQGNSAPDKSGLPSDRFSAERTGGSVSTLTIQRTQQEDSAVYLCASGETRTSGSRNIQYFGAGTRLSVL.

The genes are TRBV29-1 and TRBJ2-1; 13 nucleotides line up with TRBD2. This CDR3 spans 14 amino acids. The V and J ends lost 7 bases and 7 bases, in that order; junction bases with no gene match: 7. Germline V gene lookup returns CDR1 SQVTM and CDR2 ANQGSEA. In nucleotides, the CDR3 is TGCAGCGGGAGACTAGCGGGAGGCAAGAATGAGCAGTTCTTC. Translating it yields CSGRLAGGKNEQFF.